A single sample gave rise to the 32 T cell receptor beta chains below, sequenced in a study of tumor-infiltrating lymphocytes in oesophageal squamous cell carcinoma. TCRdb analysed the PCR reads with MiXCR anew, one entry per CDR3 protein. The sample lists 8,500 to 11,000 distinct CDR3 sequences, roughly 63% occurring once. The sequencing sample was made of esophageal tumor tissue. Receptors were obtained from a female donor with esophageal squamous cell carcinoma.

This clonotype was found once. The chain carries TRBV7-6 and TRBJ2-5, with D possibly matching TRBD2 (5 bases). In germline, CDR1 is SGHVS, CDR2 FNYEAQ. Deletions cut 1 base from V and 5 bases from J, with 11 bases between. The CDR3 is made up of 14 amino acids. As DNA, the CDR3 is TGTGCCAGCAGCTTAGGGGGAGTAGGGGAGACCCAGTACTTC. Protein product: CASSLGGVGETQYF.

This clonotype was picked up many times. This chain uses TRBV7-9 with TRBJ2-1, with D possibly called TRBD1 or TRBD2 (5 bases each). Between the trimmed V and J ends, which lost 1 base and 7 bases, there was a span of 11 bases. The CDR3 has 14 amino acids. Germline lookup yields CDR1 SEHNR and CDR2 FQNEAQ (reference sequence). This CDR3 reads CASSLGGSRNEQFF. The CDR3, as DNA: TGTGCCAGCAGCTTAGGGGGGAGTAGGAATGAGCAGTTCTTC.

With regard to this clonotype: Since the CDR3 does not end with the conserved phenylalanine or tryptophan, this likely comes from a read error. No DNA is shown, since the ends of the CDR3 on it are uncertain; the CDR3 is the one TCRdb lists. This chain uses TRBV7-9 with TRBJ2-7. The CDR3 is 15 amino acids in total, end residues counted. CDR1 and CDR2 from the germline V gene are SEHNR and FQNEAQ (reference sequence). The CDR3 sequence: CASSPDVNYGYTFGS.

J is TRBJ2-2 and V is TRBV12-3 or TRBV12-4; a possible D gene is TRBD1 (6 bases). The CDR3 extends over 13 amino acids. V lost 6 bases and J 5 bases, leaving 10 bases between the germline ends. In DNA, the CDR3 is TGTGCCAGCAGGGTGAGGGGGACCGGGGAGCTGTTTTTT. Residues: CASRVRGTGELFF.

Concerning this clonotype itself: Lacking the conserved final phenylalanine or tryptophan, this CDR3 likely reflects a read error. The DNA is omitted, as the CDR3 cannot be located on it reliably, and the CDR3 follows TCRdb's listing. This chain uses TRBV7-9 with TRBJ2-3; the table names TRBD2, a call not compared with the DNA. The CDR3 region is 19 residues in length, termini included. The germline V gene has CDR1 SEHNR and CDR2 FQNEAQ (reference sequence). This chain's CDR3 is CASSPPRPHGEIHPSTLGT.

Ten or more counts support this clonotype. The chain has TRBV12-3 or TRBV12-4 and TRBJ1-5; TRBD1 aligns across 8 bases. The CDR3 is made up of 17 amino acids. Trimming at V came to 3 bases and at J to 4 bases, leaving 11 bases not matched to a gene. The CDR3 nucleotides are TGTGCCAGCAGTTTTGTGGCCGGGACAGGAACTAATCAGCCCCAGCATTTT. It encodes CASSFVAGTGTNQPQHF.

V usage is TRBV7-2 and J usage is TRBJ2-3; tentative D call: TRBD1 (6 bases). The CDR3 is 13 amino acids. Germline CDR1 reads SGHTA; CDR2 reads FQGNSA. Trimming left V 2 bases short and J 10 bases short, with 13 bases between. CDR3 protein: CASSLSPGDPQYF. DNA of the CDR3: TGTGCCAGCAGCTTATCCCCAGGGGATCCGCAGTATTTT.

On this clonotype itself: The junction departs from the called germline gene at one end, perhaps through a read error. The V gene is TRBV28, the J gene TRBJ2-1; 10 positions match TRBD2. Per germline, CDR1 MDHEN and CDR2 SYDVKM. The length of the CDR3 is 12 residues. CDR3 nucleotide sequence: TGTGCCAGCAGTTTAACTAGCGGGACCTTGTACTTC. Protein product: CASSLTSGTLYF.

The sample holds a few counts of this clonotype. The CDR3 protein is CASSFQGHEQYF. The CDR3 DNA reads as TGTGCCAGCAGTTTTCAGGGCCACGAGCAGTACTTC. The V and J genes are TRBV12-3 or TRBV12-4 and TRBJ2-4; D perhaps matches TRBD1 (5 bases). The J call may be wrong; the DNA end is better matched by TRBJ2-7. The CDR3 has 12 amino acids.

This chain connects TRBV7-4 to TRBJ2-1; D is possibly TRBD2 (6 bases). The DNA end is a closer match to TRBJ2-5, so the J assignment may be wrong. CDR1 is SGHVT, CDR2 SQSDAQ, per germline. The CDR3 has 18 residues. The CDR3 here is CASSFFGVSGDPRQTQYF. DNA of the CDR3: TGTGCCAGCAGCTTTTTTGGAGTTAGCGGAGACCCCCGGCAGACCCAGTACTTC.

This clonotype has at least ten counts. CDR3 in amino acids: CASSPGPINPGELFF. CDR3 in DNA: TGCGCCAGCAGCCCGGGACCAATAAATCCCGGGGAGCTGTTTTTT. The chain employs TRBV5-1 and TRBJ2-2, with D possibly being TRBD1 or TRBD2 (5 bases each). This CDR3 has 15 amino acids. Germline lookup yields CDR1 SGHRS and CDR2 YFSETQ. Between the trimmed V and J ends, which lost 4 bases and 6 bases, there was a span of 16 bases.

This chain uses TRBV28 with TRBJ2-4; D might be TRBD2 (6 bases). The J call may be mistaken, given a closer DNA end match to TRBJ2-7. This CDR3 spans 14 amino acids. The V gene's germline CDR1 is MDHEN and CDR2 SYDVKM. The CDR3 sequence: CASSLGGWGLEQYF. CDR3 nucleotide sequence: TGTGCCAGCAGTTTAGGGGGGTGGGGCCTCGAGCAGTACTTC.

This clonotype was counted ten times or more. The chain joins TRBV10-3 to TRBJ1-5, with a tentative D call TRBD1 (5 bases). Germline lookup yields CDR1 ENHRY and CDR2 SYGVKD. V lost 8 bases and J lost 3, with 11 bases in between. This CDR3 comprises 13 residues. The CDR3 is CAISAGNNQPQHF. DNA of the CDR3: TGTGCCATCTCCGCAGGGAACAATCAGCCCCAGCATTTT.

This chain uses TRBV7-3 with TRBJ1-2; no definite D call. Germline CDR1 is SGHTA and CDR2 is FQGTGA. CDR3 size: 14 residues. V was shortened by 0 bases and J by 2 bases, with 7 bases between the two germline ends. The CDR3 DNA is TGTGCCAGCAGCTTAACCCCAGGAAACTATGGCTACACCTTC. Its protein is CASSLTPGNYGYTF.

Comment on this clonotype: The limits of the CDR3 on the DNA are not certain, so only TCRdb's listed CDR3 is given. The genes are TRBV7-2 and TRBJ1-6; TRBD1, as called in the table, went unchecked against the DNA. The length of the CDR3 is 18 amino acids, counting both ends. CDR1 is SGHTA, CDR2 FQGNSA, per germline. The CDR3 spells CASSRKAGTENSPLHFGF.

This clonotype was seen once. The CDR3 protein is CAISEEPSPGELFF. The CDR3 region has the DNA TGTGCCATCAGTGAGGAACCATCACCCGGGGAGCTGTTTTTT. The chain combines TRBV10-3 with TRBJ2-2; D is undetermined. Germline CDR1 reads ENHRY; CDR2 reads SYGVKD. The V and J ends lost 2 bases and 6 bases respectively, with 10 bases between them. CDR3 length equals 14 residues.

The chain couples TRBV6-1 to TRBJ2-7; no clear D. Germline V gene lookup returns CDR1 MNHNS and CDR2 SASEGT. The CDR3 totals 14 residues. V was cut by 7 bases and J by 7 bases, with 20 bases left in between. CDR3 DNA sequence: TGTGCCAGCATACCCAATCCCACCTACAATGAGCAGTACTTC. This gives the protein CASIPNPTYNEQYF.

Regarding this clonotype: The CDR3 ends on some other residue instead of the conserved phenylalanine or tryptophan, so this is likely a read error. The DNA is omitted, as the CDR3 cannot be located on it reliably, and the CDR3 follows TCRdb's listing. The chain joins TRBV7-6 to TRBJ2-6; the table's D call, TRBD2, has no DNA check behind it. In germline, CDR1 is SGHVS, CDR2 FNYEAQ. The CDR3 totals 8 residues, both ends included. CDR3 in amino acids: CASSLFAG.

The gene calls are TRBV7-8 and TRBJ2-5; no definite D call. The CDR3 covers 14 residues. Germline V gives CDR1 SGHVS, CDR2 FQNEAQ. Trimming stripped 2 bases from V and 1 base from J, with 8 bases between. The CDR3 DNA sequence: TGTGCCAGCAGCTTAAGGACGAGCCAAGAGACCCAGTACTTC. Translating it yields CASSLRTSQETQYF. The entire variable domain, with the rest obtained from reference TRBV7-8 and TRBJ2-5, is as follows: GAGVSQSPRYKVAKRGQDVALRCDPISGHVSLFWYQQALGQGPEFLTYFQNEAQLDKSGLPSDRFFAERPEGSVSTLKIQRTQQEDSAVYLCASSLRTSQETQYFGPGTRLLVL.

J is TRBJ2-4 and V is TRBV6-4, with TRBD1 identical over 11 bases. Judging by the DNA end, TRBJ2-1 fits better; the J call may be wrong. Germline V gives CDR1 MRHNA, CDR2 SNTAGT. CDR3 size: 16 residues. The CDR3 nucleotides are TGTGCCAGCAGTGAGACCGGGACAGGGGGCTACAATGAGCAGTTCTTC. Translation gives CASSETGTGGYNEQFF.

This chain joins TRBV7-6 and TRBJ2-1; possible D gene TRBD2, 5 bases. Germline CDR1 SGHVS, CDR2 FNYEAQ. The CDR3 consists of 13 residues. V was pared by 0 bases and J by 8 bases, with 8 bases between. The CDR3 is CASSLARADEQFF. DNA of the CDR3: TGTGCCAGCAGCTTAGCGAGGGCCGATGAGCAGTTCTTC.

This clonotype was found many times. This chain joins TRBV28 and TRBJ1-6, with TRBD1 identical over 12 bases. Per the germline V gene, CDR1 is MDHEN and CDR2 is SYDVKM. The CDR3 is made up of 14 amino acids. Trimming took 3 bases from V and 11 from J; bases not matched to a gene: 2. The DNA of the CDR3 is TGTGCCAGCAGTTTGGGACAGGGGGCTCCACCCCTCCACTTT. Translation: CASSLGQGAPPLHF.

The gene calls are TRBV27 and TRBJ2-5; D remains ambiguous. The CDR3 length is 14 residues. Trimming pared 2 bases from V and 11 bases from J, leaving 18 bases between. CDR1 and CDR2 (germline): MNHEY, SMNVEV (reference sequence). CDR3 sequence (DNA): TGTGCCAGCAGTTTACGGTGGTCCTACAATGAGCAGTACTTC. It codes for CASSLRWSYNEQYF.

In its sample, this clonotype is medium-sized (0.01 to 0.1%). This chain uses TRBV7-8 with TRBJ1-5; no definite D call. V was trimmed by 5 bases and J by 6 bases, leaving 11 bases between them. This CDR3 region has 13 residues. The germline CDR1 and CDR2 sequences are SGHVS and FQNEAQ. CDR3 region: CASSPRVGQPQHF. For the CDR3, the DNA is TGTGCCAGCAGCCCAAGGGTGGGTCAGCCCCAGCATTTT.

This clonotype has just one count. The rearrangement joins TRBV12-3 or TRBV12-4 to TRBJ2-3, with 8 bases identical to TRBD1. V dropped 4 bases and J dropped 11; count of bases not matched to a gene: 11. The CDR3 sequence is 14 residues long. The CDR3 loop reads CASSSGQEGPEQYF. The DNA of the CDR3 is TGTGCCAGCAGTTCGGGACAGGAAGGCCCCGAGCAGTATTTT.

V is TRBV6-5 and J is TRBJ2-1; TRBD2 matches 9 bases. In germline, CDR1 is MNHEY, CDR2 SVGAGI. The CDR3 runs to 13 residues. Trimming took 5 bases from V and 14 from J; bases not matched to a gene: 10. For the CDR3, the DNA is TGTGCCAGCAGTGAACGAAGCGGGAGGACCAAGTTCTTC. Translation gives CASSERSGRTKFF.

Notes on this clonotype: The junction departs from the called germline gene at one end, perhaps through a read error. The chain uses TRBV7-3 and TRBJ2-7, with 7 bases matching TRBD1. The DNA end lines up better with TRBJ2-1; the J call may be wrong. The V gene's germline CDR1 is SGHTA and CDR2 FQGTGA. CDR3 length: 15 amino acids. The CDR3 coding sequence is TGTGCCAGCAGTTTAAGCAGGGGGTTTTACAATGAGCAGTTCTTC. It specifies CASSLSRGFYNEQFF.

This chain joins TRBV7-2 and TRBJ2-7; the D gene is possibly TRBD2 (6 bases). The CDR3 is 12 residues long. From germline, CDR1 is SGHTA and CDR2 FQGNSA. V shed 3 bases and J shed 6 bases, with 9 bases lying between them. The CDR3 loop is CASSFRRGEQYF. In DNA form, the CDR3 reads TGTGCCAGCAGCTTCAGGAGGGGCGAGCAGTACTTC.

The chain recombines TRBV11-2 with TRBJ2-7; tentatively, D is TRBD1 (6 bases). The J call could be wrong; TRBJ2-5 is a better fit for the DNA end. The CDR3 is made up of 15 amino acids. Germline CDR1 SGHAT, CDR2 FQNNGV. The CDR3 DNA is TGTGCCAGCAGCCCGGGACGGTCGACCAGGGGGACCCAGTACTTC. Amino acid sequence: CASSPGRSTRGTQYF.

The gene calls are TRBV6-1 and TRBJ2-1; D not resolved. The CDR3 has 17 amino acids. The V end was cut by 5 bases, the J end by 1 base, with 18 bases between. Germline-derived CDR1 and CDR2 are MNHNS and SASEGT. CDR3 DNA: TGTGCCAGCAGTCACCCGGGTGCCTCACATTCCTACAATGAGCAGTTCTTC. Its protein is CASSHPGASHSYNEQFF.

The chain links TRBV12-3 or TRBV12-4 to TRBJ1-5, with 9 bases matching TRBD1. V lost 8 bases and J lost 3; bases outside the gene matches: 8. The CDR3 consists of 15 residues. The CDR3: CASSATGGFNQPQHF. In DNA, the CDR3 is TGTGCCAGCTCCGCCACAGGGGGCTTCAATCAGCCCCAGCATTTT.

A single count supports this clonotype. The chain joins TRBV24-1 to TRBJ2-4; 13 bases match TRBD2. The CDR3 totals 20 residues. From germline, CDR1 is KGHDR and CDR2 SFDVKD. V dropped 1 base and J dropped 13; count of bases not matched to a gene: 21. The CDR3 sequence is CATSDFPPTTSGRAFHEQYF. CDR3 DNA: TGTGCCACCAGTGATTTCCCCCCTACTACTAGCGGGAGGGCCTTCCATGAGCAGTACTTC.